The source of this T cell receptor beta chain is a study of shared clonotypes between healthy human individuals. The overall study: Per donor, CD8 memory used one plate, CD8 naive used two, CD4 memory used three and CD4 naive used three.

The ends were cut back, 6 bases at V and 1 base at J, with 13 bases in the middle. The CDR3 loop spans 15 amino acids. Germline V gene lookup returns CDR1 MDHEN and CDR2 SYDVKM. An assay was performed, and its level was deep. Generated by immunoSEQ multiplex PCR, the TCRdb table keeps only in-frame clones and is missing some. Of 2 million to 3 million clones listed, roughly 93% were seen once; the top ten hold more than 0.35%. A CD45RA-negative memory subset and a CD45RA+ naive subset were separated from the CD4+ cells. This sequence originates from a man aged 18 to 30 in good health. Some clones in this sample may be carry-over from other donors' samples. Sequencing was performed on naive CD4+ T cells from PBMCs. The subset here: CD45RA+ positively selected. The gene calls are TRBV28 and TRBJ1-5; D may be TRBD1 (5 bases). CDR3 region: CASRPGLGSNQPQHF. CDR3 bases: TGTGCCAGCAGGCCAGGGCTGGGGAGCAATCAGCCCCAGCATTTT.